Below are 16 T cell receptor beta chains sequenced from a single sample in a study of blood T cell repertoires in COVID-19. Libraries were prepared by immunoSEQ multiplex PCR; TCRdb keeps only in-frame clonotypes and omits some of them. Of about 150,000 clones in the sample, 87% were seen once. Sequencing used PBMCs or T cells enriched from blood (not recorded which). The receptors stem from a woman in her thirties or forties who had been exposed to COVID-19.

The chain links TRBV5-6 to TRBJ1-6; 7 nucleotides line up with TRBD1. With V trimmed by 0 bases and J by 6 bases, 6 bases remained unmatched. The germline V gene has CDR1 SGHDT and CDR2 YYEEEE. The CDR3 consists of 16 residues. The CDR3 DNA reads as TGTGCCAGCAGCTTGGATACAGGGGCCGCTAATTCACCCCTCCACTTT. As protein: CASSLDTGAANSPLHF.

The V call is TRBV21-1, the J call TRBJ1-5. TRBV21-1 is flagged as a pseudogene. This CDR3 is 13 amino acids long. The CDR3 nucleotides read TGTGCCAGCATAAGCCCCCTCGGGTTTCCCCAGCATTTT. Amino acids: CASISPLGFPQHF.

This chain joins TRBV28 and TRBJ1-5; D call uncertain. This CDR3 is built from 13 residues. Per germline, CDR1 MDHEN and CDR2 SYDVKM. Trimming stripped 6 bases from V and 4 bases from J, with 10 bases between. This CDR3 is CASSSGDNQPQHF. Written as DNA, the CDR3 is TGTGCCAGCAGCTCGGGAGATAATCAGCCCCAGCATTTT.

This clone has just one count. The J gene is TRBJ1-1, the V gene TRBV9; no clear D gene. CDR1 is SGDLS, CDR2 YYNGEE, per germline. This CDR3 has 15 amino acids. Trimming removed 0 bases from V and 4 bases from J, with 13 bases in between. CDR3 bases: TGTGCCAGCAGCGTAGGAAAGTGGGAGGGCACTGAAGCTTTCTTT. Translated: CASSVGKWEGTEAFF.

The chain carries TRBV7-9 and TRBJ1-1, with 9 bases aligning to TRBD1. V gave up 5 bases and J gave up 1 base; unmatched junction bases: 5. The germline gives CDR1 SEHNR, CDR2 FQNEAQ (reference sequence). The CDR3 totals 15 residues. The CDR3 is CASSRTTGGNTEAFF. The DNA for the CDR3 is TGTGCCAGCAGCCGAACGACAGGGGGGAACACTGAAGCTTTCTTT.

As DNA, the CDR3 is TGTGCCAGTAGTATAGATGCGGGTTATCAGCCCCAGCATTTT. Protein product: CASSIDAGYQPQHF. The rearrangement uses TRBV19 and TRBJ1-5; D not resolved. The CDR3 is 14 amino acids. The V gene lost 0 bases and the J gene lost 5 bases, with 8 bases spanning the gap. Per germline, CDR1 LNHDA and CDR2 SQIVND (reference sequence).

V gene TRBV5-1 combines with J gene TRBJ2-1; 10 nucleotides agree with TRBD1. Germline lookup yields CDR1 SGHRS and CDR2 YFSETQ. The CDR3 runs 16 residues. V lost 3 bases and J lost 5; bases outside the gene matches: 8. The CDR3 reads CASSWGTGEVDNEQFF. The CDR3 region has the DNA TGCGCCAGCAGCTGGGGGACAGGGGAAGTCGACAATGAGCAGTTCTTC.

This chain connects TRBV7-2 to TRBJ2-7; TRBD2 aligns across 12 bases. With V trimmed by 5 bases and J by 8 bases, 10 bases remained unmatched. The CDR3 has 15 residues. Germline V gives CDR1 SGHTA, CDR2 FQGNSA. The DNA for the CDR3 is TGTGCCAGCAGCGCTTTGACTAGCGGGAGTGGCAAGCAGTACTTC. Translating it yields CASSALTSGSGKQYF.

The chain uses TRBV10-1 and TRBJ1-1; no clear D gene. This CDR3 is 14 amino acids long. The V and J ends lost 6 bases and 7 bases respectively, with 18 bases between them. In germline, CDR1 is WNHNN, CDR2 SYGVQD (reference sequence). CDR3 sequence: CASSDGRVRGEAFF. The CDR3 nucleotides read TGCGCCAGCAGCGACGGACGGGTCCGGGGTGAAGCTTTCTTT.

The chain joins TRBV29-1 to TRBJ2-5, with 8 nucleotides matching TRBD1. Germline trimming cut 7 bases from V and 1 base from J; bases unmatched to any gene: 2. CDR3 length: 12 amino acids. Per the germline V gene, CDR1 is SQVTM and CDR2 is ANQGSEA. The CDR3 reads CSDRGFQETQYF. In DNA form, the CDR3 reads TGCAGCGACAGGGGGTTCCAAGAGACCCAGTACTTC.

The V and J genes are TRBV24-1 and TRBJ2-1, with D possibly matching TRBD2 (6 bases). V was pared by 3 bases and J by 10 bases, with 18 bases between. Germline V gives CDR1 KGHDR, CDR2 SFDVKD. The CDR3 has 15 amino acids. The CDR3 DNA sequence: TGTGCCACCAGTGATCATGCGAACCAGGGAGGCGAGCAGTTCTTC. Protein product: CATSDHANQGGEQFF.

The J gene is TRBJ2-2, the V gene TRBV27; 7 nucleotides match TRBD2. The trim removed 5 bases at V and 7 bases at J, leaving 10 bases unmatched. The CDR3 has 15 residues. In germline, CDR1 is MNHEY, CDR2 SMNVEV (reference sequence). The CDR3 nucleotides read TGTGCCAGCAGTACGACTAGTTCGGGAGGCGGGGAGCTGTTTTTT. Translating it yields CASSTTSSGGGELFF.

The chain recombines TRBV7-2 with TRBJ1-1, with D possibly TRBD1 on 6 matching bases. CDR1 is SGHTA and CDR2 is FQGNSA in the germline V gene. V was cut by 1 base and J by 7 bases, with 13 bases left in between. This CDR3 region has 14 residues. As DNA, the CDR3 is TGTGCCAGCAGCTTAGTGGCAGGGGTTAGTGAAGCTTTCTTT. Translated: CASSLVAGVSEAFF.

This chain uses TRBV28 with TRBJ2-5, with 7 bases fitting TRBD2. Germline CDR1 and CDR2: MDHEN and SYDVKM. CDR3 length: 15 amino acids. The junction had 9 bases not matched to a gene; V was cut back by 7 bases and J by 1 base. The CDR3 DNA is TGTGCCAGCACCTCGGGGCGGGAGCCCCAAGAGACCCAGTACTTC. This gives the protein CASTSGREPQETQYF.

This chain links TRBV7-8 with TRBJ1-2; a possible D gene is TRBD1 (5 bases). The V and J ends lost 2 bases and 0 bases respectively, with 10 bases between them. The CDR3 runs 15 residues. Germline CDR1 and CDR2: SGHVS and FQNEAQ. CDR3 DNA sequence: TGTGCCAGCAGCTTAAGGGGCTTAGCTAACTATGGCTACACCTTC. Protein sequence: CASSLRGLANYGYTF.

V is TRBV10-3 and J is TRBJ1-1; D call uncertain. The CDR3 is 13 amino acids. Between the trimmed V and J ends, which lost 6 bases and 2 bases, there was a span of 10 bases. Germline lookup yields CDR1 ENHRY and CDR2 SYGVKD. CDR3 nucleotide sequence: TGTGCCATCAGGGTCACAGATAACACTGAAGCTTTCTTT. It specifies CAIRVTDNTEAFF.